This TCR beta chain was sequenced for a study of CXCR3-negative and CXCR3-positive naive CD8 T cells. About the study: Sequencing yielded approximately 130 million TRB reads, roughly 1.5 +/- 0.3 million per library.

CDR1 is SQVTM and CDR2 is ANQGSEA in the germline V gene. The CDR3 extends over 17 amino acids. This clonotype is classed as medium-sized by frequency. Libraries of TRB cDNA were made by 5' RACE and carried UMIs. TCRdb reprocessed the 5' RACE reads, keeping one entry per CDR3 protein, no DNA. The specimen's table records 7,000 to 9,000 distinct CDR3 sequences. This clonotype was sampled from a human donor in good health. Some clones in this sample may be carry-over from other donors' samples. The chain links TRBV29-1 to TRBJ2-1; TCRdb indicates TRBD2, and absent DNA this call remains unverified. Material for sequencing was naive CXCR3- CD8+ T cells from blood. Noted subset: CD45RO-CCR7+CD27+CD95- naive CD8+ T cells lacking CXCR3 (TNR3-). The CDR3 region is CSVEDPTSGAAVNEQFF.